The 3 T cell receptor beta chains below come from one sample, sequenced in a study of PD-L1 blockade in urothelial cancer. Only in-frame clones appear in the TCRdb table, and some are missing; sequencing was by immunoSEQ multiplex PCR. The table records about 51,000 clones, approximately 90% of them present only once. Time point specified: peripheral blood 6 weeks after treatment start. The starting material was PBMCs, obtained around atezolizumab (anti-PD-L1) treatment. The receptors were sampled from a man aged 60 to 75 with urothelial cancer.

J is TRBJ2-7 and V is TRBV5-1; a possible D gene is TRBD1 (5 bases). Per germline, CDR1 SGHRS and CDR2 YFSETQ. V lost 6 bases to trimming and J lost 2 bases, with 9 bases between them. The CDR3 is 12 residues long. The CDR3 DNA is TGCGCCAGCAAGACAGATACCTACGAGCAGTACTTC. It codes for CASKTDTYEQYF.

This chain joins TRBV23-1 and TRBJ1-2; 7 bases agree with TRBD1. TRBV23-1 is treated as an ORF (open reading frame) with a function not yet certain. J was trimmed by 3 bases and V by 7 bases; bases with no gene match: 5. This CDR3 region has 13 residues. The CDR3 reads CASTGTDHYGYTF. The CDR3 nucleotides read TGCGCCAGCACCGGGACAGACCACTATGGCTACACCTTC.

V usage is TRBV5-6 and J usage is TRBJ2-7, with 12 bases fitting TRBD1. The length of the CDR3 is 14 residues. Looked up from germline, CDR1 is SGHDT and CDR2 is YYEEEE. The V gene end was trimmed by 0 bases and the J gene end by 6 bases; junction bases not matched to a gene: 1. CDR3 DNA: TGTGCCAGCAGCTTGGGGGACAGGGGGCCCGAGCAGTACTTC. Translated, it gives CASSLGDRGPEQYF.